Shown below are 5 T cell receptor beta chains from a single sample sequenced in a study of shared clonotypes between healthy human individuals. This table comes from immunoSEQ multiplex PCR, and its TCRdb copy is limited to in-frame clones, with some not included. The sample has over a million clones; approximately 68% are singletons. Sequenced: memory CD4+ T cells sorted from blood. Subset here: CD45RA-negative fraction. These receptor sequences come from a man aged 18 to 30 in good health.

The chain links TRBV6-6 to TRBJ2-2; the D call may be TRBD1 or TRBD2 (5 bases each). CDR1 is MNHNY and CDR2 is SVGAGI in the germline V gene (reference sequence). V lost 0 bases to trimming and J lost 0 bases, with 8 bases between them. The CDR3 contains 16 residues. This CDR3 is CASSYSGDPNTGELFF. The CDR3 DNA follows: TGTGCCAGCAGTTACTCGGGGGATCCGAACACCGGGGAGCTGTTTTTT.

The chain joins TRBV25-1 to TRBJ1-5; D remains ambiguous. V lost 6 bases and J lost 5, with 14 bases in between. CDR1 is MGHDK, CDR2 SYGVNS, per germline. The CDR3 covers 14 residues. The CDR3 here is CASRPPGVHQPQHF. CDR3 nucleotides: TGTGCCAGCAGACCGCCAGGAGTTCATCAGCCCCAGCATTTT.

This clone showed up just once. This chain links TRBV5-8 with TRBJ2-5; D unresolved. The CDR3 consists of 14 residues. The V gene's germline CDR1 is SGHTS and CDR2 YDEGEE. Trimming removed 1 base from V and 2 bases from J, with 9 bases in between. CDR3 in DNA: TGTGCCAGCAGCTTGTGGATTGGGCAAGAGACCCAGTACTTC. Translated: CASSLWIGQETQYF.

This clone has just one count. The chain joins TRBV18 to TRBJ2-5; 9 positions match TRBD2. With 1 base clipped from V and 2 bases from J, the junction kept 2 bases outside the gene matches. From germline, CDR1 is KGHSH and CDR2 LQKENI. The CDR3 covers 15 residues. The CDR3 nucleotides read TGTGCCAGCTCACCACTAGCGGGAGTGCAAGAGACCCAGTACTTC. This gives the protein CASSPLAGVQETQYF.

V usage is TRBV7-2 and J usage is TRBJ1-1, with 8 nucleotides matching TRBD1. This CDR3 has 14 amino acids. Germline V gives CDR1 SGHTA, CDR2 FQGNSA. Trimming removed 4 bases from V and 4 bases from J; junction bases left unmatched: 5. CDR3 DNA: TGTGCCAGCAGCTCCCGAACAGGGGGCACTGAAGCTTTCTTT. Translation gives CASSSRTGGTEAFF.